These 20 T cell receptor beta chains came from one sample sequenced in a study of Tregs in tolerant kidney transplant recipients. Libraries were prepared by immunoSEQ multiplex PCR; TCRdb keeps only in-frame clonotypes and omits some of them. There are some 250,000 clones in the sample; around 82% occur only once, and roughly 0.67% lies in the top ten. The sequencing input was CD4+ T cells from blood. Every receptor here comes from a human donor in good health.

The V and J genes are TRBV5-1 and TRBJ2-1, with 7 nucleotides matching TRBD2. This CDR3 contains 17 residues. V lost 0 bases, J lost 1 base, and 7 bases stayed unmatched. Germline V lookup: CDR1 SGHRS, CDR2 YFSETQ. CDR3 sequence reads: CASSLGGGGPSYNEQFF. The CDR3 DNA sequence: TGCGCCAGCAGCTTGGGCGGGGGAGGCCCTTCCTACAATGAGCAGTTCTTC.

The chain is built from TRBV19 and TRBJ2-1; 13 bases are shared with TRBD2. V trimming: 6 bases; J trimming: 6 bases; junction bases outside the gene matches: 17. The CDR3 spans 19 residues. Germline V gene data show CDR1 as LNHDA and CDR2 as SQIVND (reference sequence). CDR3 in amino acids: CASSRRRGLAGTPSNEQFF. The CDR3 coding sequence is TGTGCCAGTAGCCGAAGAAGGGGACTAGCGGGGACCCCCTCCAATGAGCAGTTCTTC.

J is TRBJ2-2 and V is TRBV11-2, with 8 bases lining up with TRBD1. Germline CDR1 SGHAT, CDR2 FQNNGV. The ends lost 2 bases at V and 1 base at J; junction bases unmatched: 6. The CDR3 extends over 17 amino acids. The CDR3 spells CASSLSQGALNTGELFF. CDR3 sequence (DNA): TGTGCCAGCAGCTTATCTCAGGGGGCCCTGAACACCGGGGAGCTGTTTTTT.

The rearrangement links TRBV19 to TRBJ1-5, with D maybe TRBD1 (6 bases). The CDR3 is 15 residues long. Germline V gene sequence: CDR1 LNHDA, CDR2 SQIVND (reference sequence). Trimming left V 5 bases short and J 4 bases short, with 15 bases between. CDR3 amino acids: CASSLTQGWNQPQHF. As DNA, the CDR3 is TGTGCCAGTAGTCTCACACAGGGATGGAATCAGCCCCAGCATTTT.

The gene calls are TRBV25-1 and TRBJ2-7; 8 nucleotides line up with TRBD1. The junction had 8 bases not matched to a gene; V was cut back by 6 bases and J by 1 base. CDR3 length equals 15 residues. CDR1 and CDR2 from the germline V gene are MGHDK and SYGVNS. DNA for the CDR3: TGTGCCAGCAGCCCAACCACAGGGGGTTCCTACGAGCAGTACTTC. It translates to CASSPTTGGSYEQYF.

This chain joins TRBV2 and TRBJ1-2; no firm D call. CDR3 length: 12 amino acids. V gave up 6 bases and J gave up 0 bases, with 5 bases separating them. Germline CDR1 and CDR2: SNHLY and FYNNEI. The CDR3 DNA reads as TGTGCCAGCAGGCCATCTAACTATGGCTACACCTTC. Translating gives CASRPSNYGYTF.

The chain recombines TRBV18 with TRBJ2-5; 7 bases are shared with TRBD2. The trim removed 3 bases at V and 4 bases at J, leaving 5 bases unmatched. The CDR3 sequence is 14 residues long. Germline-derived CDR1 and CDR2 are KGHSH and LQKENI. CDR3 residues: CASSPAGEGETQYF. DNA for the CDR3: TGTGCCAGCTCACCGGCGGGAGAAGGAGAGACCCAGTACTTC.

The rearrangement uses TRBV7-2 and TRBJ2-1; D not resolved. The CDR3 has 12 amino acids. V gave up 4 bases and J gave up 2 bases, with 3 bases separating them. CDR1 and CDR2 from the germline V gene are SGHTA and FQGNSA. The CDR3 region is CASSSTYNEQFF. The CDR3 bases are TGTGCCAGCAGCTCCACCTACAATGAGCAGTTCTTC.

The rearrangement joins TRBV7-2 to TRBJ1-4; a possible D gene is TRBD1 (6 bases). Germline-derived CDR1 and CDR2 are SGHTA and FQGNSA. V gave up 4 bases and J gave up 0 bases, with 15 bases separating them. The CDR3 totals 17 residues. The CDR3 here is CASSSKYDRTTNEKLFF. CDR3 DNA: TGTGCCAGCAGCTCTAAATATGACAGGACAACTAATGAAAAACTGTTTTTT.

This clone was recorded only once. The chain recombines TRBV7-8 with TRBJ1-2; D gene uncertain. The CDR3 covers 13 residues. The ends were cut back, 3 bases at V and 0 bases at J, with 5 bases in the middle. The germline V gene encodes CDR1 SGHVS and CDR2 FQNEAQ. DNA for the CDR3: TGTGCCAGCAGCTTCCGGTCTAACTATGGCTACACCTTC. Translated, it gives CASSFRSNYGYTF.

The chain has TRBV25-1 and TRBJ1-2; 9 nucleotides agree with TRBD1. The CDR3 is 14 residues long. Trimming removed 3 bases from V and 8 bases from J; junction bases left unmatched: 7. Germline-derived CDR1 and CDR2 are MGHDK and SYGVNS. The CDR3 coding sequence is TGTGCCAGCAGTGAGGGGACAGGGTATGGCGGCTACACCTTC. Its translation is CASSEGTGYGGYTF.

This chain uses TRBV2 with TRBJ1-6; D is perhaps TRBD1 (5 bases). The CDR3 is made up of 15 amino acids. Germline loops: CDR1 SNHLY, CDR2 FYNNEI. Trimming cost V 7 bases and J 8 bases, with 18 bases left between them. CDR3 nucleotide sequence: TGTGCCAGCAATGAGCCCCGGGGGAGGGATTCACCCCTCCACTTT. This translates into CASNEPRGRDSPLHF. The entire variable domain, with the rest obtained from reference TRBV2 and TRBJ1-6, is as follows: EPEVTQTPSHQVTQMGQEVILRCVPISNHLYFYWYRQILGQKVEFLVSFYNNEISEKSEIFDDQFSVERPDGSNFTLKIRSTKLEDSAMYFCASNEPRGRDSPLHFGNGTRLTVT.

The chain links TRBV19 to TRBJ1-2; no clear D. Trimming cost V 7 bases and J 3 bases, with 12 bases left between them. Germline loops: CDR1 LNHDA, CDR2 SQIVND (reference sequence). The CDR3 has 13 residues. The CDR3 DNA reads TGTGCCAGTAAGGCGTTAAGCGACTATGGCTACACCTTC. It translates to CASKALSDYGYTF.

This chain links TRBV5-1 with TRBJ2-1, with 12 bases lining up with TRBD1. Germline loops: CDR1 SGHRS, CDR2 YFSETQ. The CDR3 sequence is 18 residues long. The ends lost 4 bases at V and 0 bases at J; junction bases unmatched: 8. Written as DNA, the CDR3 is TGCGCCAGCAGCGGCGGGACAGGGGGCTTAAGCTCCTACAATGAGCAGTTCTTC. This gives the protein CASSGGTGGLSSYNEQFF.

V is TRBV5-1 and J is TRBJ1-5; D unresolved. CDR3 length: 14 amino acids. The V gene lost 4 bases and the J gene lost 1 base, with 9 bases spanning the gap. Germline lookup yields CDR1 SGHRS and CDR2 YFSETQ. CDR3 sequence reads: CASSIGPSNQPQHF. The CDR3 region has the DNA TGCGCCAGCAGCATTGGGCCAAGCAATCAGCCCCAGCATTTT.

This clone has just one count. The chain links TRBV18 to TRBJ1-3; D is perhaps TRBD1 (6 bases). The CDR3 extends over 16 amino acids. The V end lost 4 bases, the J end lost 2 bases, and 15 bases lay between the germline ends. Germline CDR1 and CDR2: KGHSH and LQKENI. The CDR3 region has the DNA TGTGCCAGCTCACAACCGGGACAAGGCGCTGGAAACACCATATATTTT. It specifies CASSQPGQGAGNTIYF.

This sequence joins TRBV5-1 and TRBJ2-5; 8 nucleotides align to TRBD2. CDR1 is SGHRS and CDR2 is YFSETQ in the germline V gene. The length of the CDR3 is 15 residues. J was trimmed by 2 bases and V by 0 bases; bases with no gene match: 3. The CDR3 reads CASSLASGRQETQYF. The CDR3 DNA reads TGCGCCAGCAGCTTGGCTAGCGGGCGGCAAGAGACCCAGTACTTC.

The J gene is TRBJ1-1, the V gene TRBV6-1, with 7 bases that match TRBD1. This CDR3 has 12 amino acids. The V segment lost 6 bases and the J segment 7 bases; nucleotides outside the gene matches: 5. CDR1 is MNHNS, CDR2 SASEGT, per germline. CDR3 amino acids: CASSNRGSEAFF. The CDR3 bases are TGTGCCAGCAGCAACAGGGGAAGTGAAGCTTTCTTT.

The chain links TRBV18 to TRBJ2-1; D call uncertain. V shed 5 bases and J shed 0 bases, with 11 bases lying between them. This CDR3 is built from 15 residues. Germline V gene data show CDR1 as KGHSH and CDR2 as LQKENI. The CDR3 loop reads CASSEARTSYNEQFF. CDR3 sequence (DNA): TGTGCCAGCTCAGAGGCAAGGACCTCCTACAATGAGCAGTTCTTC.

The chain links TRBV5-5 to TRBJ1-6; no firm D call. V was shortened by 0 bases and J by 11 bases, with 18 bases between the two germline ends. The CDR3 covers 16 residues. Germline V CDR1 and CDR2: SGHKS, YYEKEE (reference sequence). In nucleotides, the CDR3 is TGTGCCAGCAGCTTGGTACCGCCGGAAGATTCTACACCCCTCCACTTT. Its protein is CASSLVPPEDSTPLHF.